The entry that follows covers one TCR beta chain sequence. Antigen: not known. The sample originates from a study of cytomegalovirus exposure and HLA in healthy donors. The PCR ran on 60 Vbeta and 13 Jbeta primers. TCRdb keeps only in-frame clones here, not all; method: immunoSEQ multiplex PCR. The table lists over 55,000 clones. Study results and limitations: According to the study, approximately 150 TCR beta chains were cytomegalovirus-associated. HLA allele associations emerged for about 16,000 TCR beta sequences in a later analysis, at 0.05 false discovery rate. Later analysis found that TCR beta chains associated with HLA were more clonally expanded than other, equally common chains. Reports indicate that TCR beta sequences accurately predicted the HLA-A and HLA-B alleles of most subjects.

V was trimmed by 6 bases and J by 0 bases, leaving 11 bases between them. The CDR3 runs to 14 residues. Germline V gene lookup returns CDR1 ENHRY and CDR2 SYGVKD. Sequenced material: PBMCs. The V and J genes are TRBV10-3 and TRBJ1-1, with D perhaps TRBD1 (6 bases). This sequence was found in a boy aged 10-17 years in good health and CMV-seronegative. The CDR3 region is CAISEDSLNTEAFF. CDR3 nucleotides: TGTGCCATCAGCGAGGACAGCCTGAACACTGAAGCTTTCTTT.